Listed below are T cell receptor beta chains from one sample, sequenced in a study of cytomegalovirus exposure and HLA in healthy donors. Assay used: immunoSEQ multiplex PCR; TCRdb lists only in-frame clones, some missing. Among just under 95,000 clones, 81% were seen once, and the ten largest hold about 1.2%. The sequenced material came from PBMCs. The receptor source for this set is a girl aged 2 to 9 in good health and CMV-seropositive. The CDR3 runs from the conserved cysteine through the conserved F or W.

v_call	cdr3_length	j_call	cdr3_aa
TRBV29-1	11	TRBJ2-1	CSVEGSGEQFF
TRBV6-5	14	TRBJ1-2	CASILTGTVGGYTF
TRBV7-9	18	TRBJ2-7	CASSFTTGTSGRRYEQYF
TRBV30	13	TRBJ2-1	CAWKASGRHEQFF
TRBV5-4	16	TRBJ2-2	CASSSPVGLNTGELFF
TRBV4-3	16	TRBJ2-7	CASSRRAGGWFYEQYF
TRBV6-5	14	TRBJ2-2	CASRLAGKAGELFF
TRBV28	15	TRBJ1-1	CASSLEGDLNTEAFF
TRBV5-1	14	TRBJ1-1	CASTRDSLNTEAFF
TRBV7-2	17	TRBJ2-1	CASSQPTSNGPYNEQFF
TRBV4-1	14	TRBJ1-1	CASSQDQTFTEAFF
TRBV30	14	TRBJ1-2	CAVQPGTEYYGYTF
TRBV6-4	11	TRBJ2-1	CASRRGNEQFF
TRBV7-6	16	TRBJ2-2	CASSPLAGGDTGELFF